This T cell receptor (beta chain) was sequenced for a study of blood T cell repertoires in COVID-19. Overall study context: The analysed material was cDNA or gDNA that came from T cells, B-cell-depleted T cells, or PBMCs.

The CDR3 covers 14 residues. V was trimmed by 0 bases and J by 4 bases, leaving 9 bases between them. Looked up from germline, CDR1 is SGHKS and CDR2 is YYEKEE (reference sequence). Original analysis: Nucleated cell counts were estimated from reference gene primer amplification. Profiling relied on immunoSEQ multiplex PCR, and the TCRdb table lists in-frame clones only, not all of them. V and J calls and clone size are those listed in that table; D and trimming were worked out from the DNA. Of 150,000 to 200,000 clones in the sample, over 60% were seen once. Sample: peripheral blood. The chain has TRBV5-5 and TRBJ2-3; D uncertain. The clonotype originates from a man aged 60-69 years with acute or convalescent COVID-19. This CDR3 is CASSLVSEADTQYF. The CDR3 DNA reads TGTGCCAGCAGCTTGGTTAGTGAGGCAGATACGCAGTATTTT.